The 10 T cell receptor beta chains below were found in one sample sequenced in a study of cytomegalovirus exposure and HLA in healthy donors. With 60 Vbeta and 13 Jbeta primers, the PCR was carried out. Sequencing was performed with immunoSEQ multiplex PCR; in TCRdb, only in-frame clones are kept and a portion is missing. Of around 140,000 clones in the sample, 60% to 85% were seen once. The sequencing sample was made of PBMCs. These receptors all come from a female donor in good health and CMV-seropositive.

V and J are TRBV7-9 and TRBJ2-1; D call uncertain. V lost 1 base and J lost 6, with 10 bases in between. Germline V gene data show CDR1 as SEHNR and CDR2 as FQNEAQ (reference sequence). The CDR3 length is 14 residues. The CDR3 region is CASSLEIVGNEQFF. The CDR3, as DNA: TGTGCCAGCAGCTTAGAAATAGTTGGCAATGAGCAGTTCTTC.

This clone was detected only a few times. The rearrangement links TRBV28 to TRBJ1-4; 9 bases fit TRBD1. Germline V gene lookup returns CDR1 MDHEN and CDR2 SYDVKM. The CDR3 length is 16 residues. J lost 8 bases, V lost 5 bases, and 12 bases had no gene match. In DNA, the CDR3 is TGTGCCAGCAGTGTCCCGGGACAGGGAAGTTGGGAAAAACTGTTTTTT. This encodes CASSVPGQGSWEKLFF.

This chain joins TRBV30 and TRBJ2-2; weak D call: TRBD2 (6 bases). The ends were cut back, 4 bases at V and 1 base at J, with 13 bases in the middle. This CDR3 spans 15 amino acids. Germline V lookup: CDR1 GTSNPN, CDR2 SVGIG (reference sequence). The CDR3 loop reads CAWNVGGVNTGELFF. The CDR3 DNA reads as TGTGCCTGGAATGTAGGAGGGGTGAACACCGGGGAGCTGTTTTTT.

The chain couples TRBV11-2 to TRBJ1-1; maybe TRBD1 (5 bases). CDR1 is SGHAT and CDR2 is FQNNGV in the germline V gene. The CDR3 is 14 amino acids. V gave up 4 bases and J gave up 5 bases, with 14 bases separating them. CDR3 coding DNA: TGTGCCAGCAGCTCGGGACTCGGTTATACTGAAGCTTTCTTT. It translates to CASSSGLGYTEAFF.

V usage is TRBV7-9 and J usage is TRBJ1-4, with TRBD1 as a possible D gene (5 bases). Germline loops: CDR1 SEHNR, CDR2 FQNEAQ (reference sequence). The CDR3 has 15 residues. V gave up 0 bases and J gave up 11 bases, with 16 bases separating them. CDR3 in DNA: TGTGCCAGCAGCTTAGCTGGTACTGGGGCTTTCAAACTGTTTTTT. Protein sequence: CASSLAGTGAFKLFF.

Here the CDR3 DNA reads TGCGCCAGCAGCTCCACCGTCCCGGGACAGGTTGGCTACACCTTC. Protein product: CASSSTVPGQVGYTF. The V and J genes are TRBV5-1 and TRBJ1-2; TRBD1 agrees at 8 bases. Germline trimming cut 3 bases from V and 7 bases from J; bases unmatched to any gene: 11. Germline V gives CDR1 SGHRS, CDR2 YFSETQ. The CDR3 is 15 amino acids.

This clone was counted a few times. The chain recombines TRBV7-9 with TRBJ1-1, with D possibly being TRBD1 (6 bases). V dropped 5 bases and J dropped 1 base, with 11 bases sitting between them. This CDR3 has 14 amino acids. The germline V gene has CDR1 SEHNR and CDR2 FQNEAQ (reference sequence). For the CDR3, the DNA is TGTGCCAGCAGCGTAAACAGGGAGAACACTGAAGCTTTCTTT. Translated, it gives CASSVNRENTEAFF.

The chain links TRBV4-1 to TRBJ1-5, with 8 bases lining up with TRBD1. With 1 base clipped from V and 3 bases from J, the junction kept 14 bases outside the gene matches. Germline CDR1 reads MGHRA; CDR2 reads YSYEKL. This CDR3 has 19 residues. CDR3 sequence (DNA): TGCGCCAGCAGCCAAGTAAATTCCGGGACAGGTCTGTCCAATCAGCCCCAGCATTTT. This codes for CASSQVNSGTGLSNQPQHF.

The chain uses TRBV10-3 and TRBJ2-3, with D uncertain. CDR1 ENHRY and CDR2 SYGVKD come from the germline V gene. The CDR3 has 12 amino acids. V dropped 10 bases and J dropped 2 bases, with 10 bases sitting between them. The DNA for the CDR3 is TGTGCCACCAGCCAGGACACAGATACGCAGTATTTT. Protein product: CATSQDTDTQYF.

The chain recombines TRBV7-9 with TRBJ2-2; the match to TRBD2 covers 12 bases. The CDR3 is 17 residues long. The J segment lost 5 bases and the V segment lost 2 bases, leaving 6 bases of the junction unmatched. The V gene's germline CDR1 is SEHNR and CDR2 FQNEAQ (reference sequence). The CDR3: CASSLPRLAGVTGELFF. DNA of the CDR3: TGTGCCAGCAGCTTACCCCGACTAGCGGGGGTTACCGGGGAGCTGTTTTTT.